The 9 T cell receptor beta chains reported below all come from one sample, sequenced in a study of blood T cell repertoires in COVID-19. Sequencing was performed with immunoSEQ multiplex PCR; in TCRdb, only in-frame clones are kept and a portion is missing. The table lists about 80,000 clones, 88% of them singletons. Sequenced sample: peripheral blood. The source of these receptors is a woman aged 80 or over with acute or convalescent COVID-19.

The chain uses TRBV30 and TRBJ2-7; no reliable D call. V lost 2 bases to trimming and J lost 3 bases, with 8 bases between them. Germline V CDR1 and CDR2: GTSNPN, SVGIG (reference sequence). This CDR3 is 12 amino acids long. CDR3 region: CAWSPPGYEQYF. The CDR3 coding sequence is TGTGCCTGGAGTCCTCCGGGCTACGAGCAGTACTTC.

The chain carries TRBV6-5 and TRBJ2-2, with a weak D call TRBD2 (5 bases). Germline V lookup: CDR1 MNHEY, CDR2 SVGAGI. The V end lost 6 bases, the J end lost 1 base, and 9 bases lay between the germline ends. This CDR3 has 14 residues. The CDR3 loop is CASRRGQNTGELFF. For the CDR3, the DNA is TGTGCCAGCAGACGCGGGCAGAACACCGGGGAGCTGTTTTTT.

V gene TRBV12-3 or TRBV12-4 combines with J gene TRBJ2-1, with a possible D match to TRBD2 (5 bases). Trimming shortened V by 2 bases and J by 5 bases, and 7 bases separated the two germline ends. CDR3 length: 13 residues. The CDR3 bases are TGTGCCAGCAGTTTACGAGGGAACAATGAGCAGTTCTTC. Its protein product is CASSLRGNNEQFF.

The gene calls are TRBV19 and TRBJ1-5, with 7 positions matching TRBD1. V trimming: 6 bases; J trimming: 6 bases; junction bases outside the gene matches: 2. CDR3 length: 12 amino acids. CDR1 and CDR2 (germline): LNHDA, SQIVND (reference sequence). Here the CDR3 reads CASRAGGQPQHF. DNA of the CDR3: TGTGCCAGTAGAGCAGGGGGTCAGCCCCAGCATTTT.

V gene TRBV7-8 combines with J gene TRBJ1-2; D possibly corresponds to TRBD1 (6 bases). Trimming pared 5 bases from V and 7 bases from J, leaving 35 bases between. The CDR3 has 20 amino acids. Germline V gives CDR1 SGHVS, CDR2 FQNEAQ. The CDR3 sequence is CASSPNERGARGAGAVGYTF. Written as DNA, the CDR3 is TGTGCCAGCAGCCCCAACGAACGGGGGGCGAGGGGAGCTGGGGCTGTTGGCTACACCTTC.

The V call is TRBV2, the J call TRBJ1-2; 8 nucleotides agree with TRBD1. Germline values: CDR1 SNHLY, CDR2 FYNNEI. V lost 4 bases, J lost 2 bases, and 12 bases stayed unmatched. The CDR3 extends over 17 amino acids. In DNA form, the CDR3 reads TGTGCCAGCAGTGGGGCGGGCAGGGGGCGCGAGAACTATGGCTACACCTTC. This translates into CASSGAGRGRENYGYTF.

This clone has a handful of counts. This rearrangement joins TRBV18 to TRBJ1-3; D is undetermined. The germline V gene encodes CDR1 KGHSH and CDR2 LQKENI. This CDR3 region has 15 residues. The V gene lost 2 bases and the J gene lost 4 bases, with 12 bases spanning the gap. CDR3 DNA sequence: TGTGCCAGCTCACCATTGGAGGTCTTGGGAAACACCATATATTTT. Protein product: CASSPLEVLGNTIYF. Drawing the rest from reference TRBV18 and TRBJ1-3, the complete variable domain is NAGVMQNPRHLVRRRGQEARLRCSPMKGHSHVYWYRQLPEEGLKFMVYLQKENIIDESGMPKERFSAEFPKEGPSILRIQQVVRGDSAAYFCASSPLEVLGNTIYFGEGSWLTVV.

V is TRBV5-1 and J is TRBJ2-1; 9 bases line up with TRBD2. The CDR3 extends over 16 amino acids. The V segment lost 5 bases and the J segment 6 bases; nucleotides outside the gene matches: 12. Germline loops: CDR1 SGHRS, CDR2 YFSETQ. DNA of the CDR3: TGCGCCAGCAGACCTACTCTAGCGGGGAGACTCAATGAGCAGTTCTTC. This sequence encodes CASRPTLAGRLNEQFF.

The gene calls are TRBV29-1 and TRBJ2-1; D gene ambiguous. Trimming left V 7 bases short and J 4 bases short, with 20 bases between. The germline V gene has CDR1 SQVTM and CDR2 ANQGSEA. This CDR3 contains 15 residues. DNA for the CDR3: TGCAGCGCGTGGCGAGCGCAGCATCCATACAATGAGCAGTTCTTC. This translates into CSAWRAQHPYNEQFF.